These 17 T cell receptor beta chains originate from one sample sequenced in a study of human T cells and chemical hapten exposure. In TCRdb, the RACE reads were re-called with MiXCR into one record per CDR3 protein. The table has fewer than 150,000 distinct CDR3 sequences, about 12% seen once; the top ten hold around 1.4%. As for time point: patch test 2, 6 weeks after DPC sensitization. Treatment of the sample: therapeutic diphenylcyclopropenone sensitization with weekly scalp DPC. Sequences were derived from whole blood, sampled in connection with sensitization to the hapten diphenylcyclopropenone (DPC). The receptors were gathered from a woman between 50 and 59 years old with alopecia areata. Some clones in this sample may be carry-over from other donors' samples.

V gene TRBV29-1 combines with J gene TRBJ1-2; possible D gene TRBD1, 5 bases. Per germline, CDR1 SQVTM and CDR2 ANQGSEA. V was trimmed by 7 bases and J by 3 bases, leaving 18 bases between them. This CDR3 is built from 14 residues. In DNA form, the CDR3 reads TGCAGCGCTTTCTTTCGGGGGTCGTACTATGGCTACACCTTC. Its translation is CSAFFRGSYYGYTF.

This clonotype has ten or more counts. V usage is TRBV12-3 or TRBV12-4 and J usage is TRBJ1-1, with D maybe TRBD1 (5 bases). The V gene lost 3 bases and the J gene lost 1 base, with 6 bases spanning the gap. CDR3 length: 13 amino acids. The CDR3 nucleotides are TGTGCCAGCAGTTTTCAGGGGAACACTGAAGCTTTCTTT. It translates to CASSFQGNTEAFF.

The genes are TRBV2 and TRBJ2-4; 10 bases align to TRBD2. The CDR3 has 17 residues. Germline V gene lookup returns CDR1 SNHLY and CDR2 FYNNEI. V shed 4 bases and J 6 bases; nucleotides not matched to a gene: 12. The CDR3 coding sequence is TGTGCCAGCAGTGGAGCGGGAGGGCCCCGGTCTAGAAACATTCAGTACTTC. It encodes CASSGAGGPRSRNIQYF.

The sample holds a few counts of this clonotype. In DNA, the CDR3 is TGCGCCAGCAGCCCCGGCCGGGGACAGGGCAACTATGGCTACACCTTC. It translates to CASSPGRGQGNYGYTF. The chain carries TRBV4-3 and TRBJ1-2; 9 bases line up with TRBD1. From germline, CDR1 is LGHNA and CDR2 YSLEER. The length of the CDR3 is 16 residues. The J segment lost 2 bases and the V segment lost 4 bases, leaving 8 bases of the junction unmatched.

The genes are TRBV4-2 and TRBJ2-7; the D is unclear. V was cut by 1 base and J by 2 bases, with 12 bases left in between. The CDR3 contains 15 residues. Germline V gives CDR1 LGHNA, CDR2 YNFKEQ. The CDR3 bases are TGTGCCAGCAGCCAAGGGCTGGGAACCGCCTACGAGCAGTACTTC. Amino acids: CASSQGLGTAYEQYF.

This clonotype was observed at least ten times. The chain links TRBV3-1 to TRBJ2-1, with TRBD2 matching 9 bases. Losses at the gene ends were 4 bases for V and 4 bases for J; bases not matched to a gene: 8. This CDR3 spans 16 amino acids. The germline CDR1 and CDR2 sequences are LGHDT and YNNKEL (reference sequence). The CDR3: CASSRWREGYYNEQFF. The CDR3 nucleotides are TGTGCCAGCAGCCGGTGGCGGGAGGGATATTACAATGAGCAGTTCTTC.

Here the CDR3 reads CASSPGLPAYEQYF. CDR3 nucleotide sequence: TGTGCCAGCAGCCCGGGACTGCCCGCCTACGAGCAGTACTTC. The V and J genes are TRBV7-9 and TRBJ2-7, with D possibly matching TRBD2 (6 bases). Trimming cost V 5 bases and J 2 bases, with 13 bases left between them. The CDR3 consists of 14 residues. CDR1 is SEHNR and CDR2 is FQNEAQ in the germline V gene (reference sequence).

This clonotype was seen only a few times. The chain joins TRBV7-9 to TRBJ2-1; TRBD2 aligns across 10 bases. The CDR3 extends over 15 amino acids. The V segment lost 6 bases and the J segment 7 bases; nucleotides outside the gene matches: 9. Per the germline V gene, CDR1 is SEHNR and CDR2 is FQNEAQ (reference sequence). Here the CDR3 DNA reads TGTGCCAGCAGACGACCGGGACTAGCGTTAAATGAGCAGTTCTTC. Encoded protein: CASRRPGLALNEQFF.

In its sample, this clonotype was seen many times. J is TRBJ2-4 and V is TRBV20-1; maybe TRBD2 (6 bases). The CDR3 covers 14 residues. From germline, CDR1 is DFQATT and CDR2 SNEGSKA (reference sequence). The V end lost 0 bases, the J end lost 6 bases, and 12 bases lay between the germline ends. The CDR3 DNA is TGCAGTGCTAGAGATAGGAGGGGCTTAAACATTCAGTACTTC. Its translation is CSARDRRGLNIQYF.

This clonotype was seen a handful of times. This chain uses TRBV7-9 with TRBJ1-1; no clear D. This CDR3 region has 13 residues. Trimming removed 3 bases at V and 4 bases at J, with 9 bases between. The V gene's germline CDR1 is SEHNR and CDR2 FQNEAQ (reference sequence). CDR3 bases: TGTGCCAGCAGCTTCACGGCCGCCACTGAAGCTTTCTTT. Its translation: CASSFTAATEAFF.

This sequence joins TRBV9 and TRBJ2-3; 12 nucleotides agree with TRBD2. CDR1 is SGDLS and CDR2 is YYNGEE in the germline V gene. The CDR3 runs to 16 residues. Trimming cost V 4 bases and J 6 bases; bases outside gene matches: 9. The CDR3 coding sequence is TGTGCCAGCAGCCCCACCCTAGCGGGAGGGAGGGATACGCAGTATTTT. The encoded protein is CASSPTLAGGRDTQYF.

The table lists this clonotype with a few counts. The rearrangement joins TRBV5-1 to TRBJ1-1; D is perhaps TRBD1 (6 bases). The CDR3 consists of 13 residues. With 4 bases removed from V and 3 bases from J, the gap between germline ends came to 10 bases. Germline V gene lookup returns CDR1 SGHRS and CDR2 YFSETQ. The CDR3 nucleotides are TGCGCCAGCAGCCACCCAGGGGACACTGAAGCTTTCTTT. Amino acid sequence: CASSHPGDTEAFF.

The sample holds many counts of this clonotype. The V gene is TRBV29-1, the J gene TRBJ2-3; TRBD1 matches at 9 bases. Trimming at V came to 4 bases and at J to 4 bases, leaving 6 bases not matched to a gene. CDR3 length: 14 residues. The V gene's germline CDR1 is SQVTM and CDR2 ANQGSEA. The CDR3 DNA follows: TGCAGCGTTGCACAGGGGGCTTGGGCAGATACGCAGTATTTT. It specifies CSVAQGAWADTQYF.

CDR3 amino acids: CASSSNRGGRDEQFF. CDR3 DNA sequence: TGTGCCAGCAGCTCCAACAGGGGTGGTAGGGATGAGCAGTTCTTC. This chain uses TRBV7-3 with TRBJ2-1; 7 bases line up with TRBD1. The CDR3 consists of 15 residues. Germline CDR1 and CDR2: SGHTA and FQGTGA. The V and J ends lost 4 bases and 8 bases, in that order; junction bases with no gene match: 11.

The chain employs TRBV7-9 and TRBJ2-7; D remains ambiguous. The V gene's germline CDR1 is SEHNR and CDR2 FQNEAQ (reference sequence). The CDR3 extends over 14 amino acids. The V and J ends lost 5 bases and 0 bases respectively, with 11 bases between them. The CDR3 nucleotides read TGTGCCAGCAGCACGGACGGACGCTCCTACGAGCAGTACTTC. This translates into CASSTDGRSYEQYF. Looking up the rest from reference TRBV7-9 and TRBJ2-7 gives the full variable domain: DTGVSQNPRHKITKRGQNVTFRCDPISEHNRLYWYRQTLGQGPEFLTYFQNEAQLEKSRLLSDRFSAERPKGSFSTLEIQRTEQGDSAMYLCASSTDGRSYEQYFGPGTRLTVT.

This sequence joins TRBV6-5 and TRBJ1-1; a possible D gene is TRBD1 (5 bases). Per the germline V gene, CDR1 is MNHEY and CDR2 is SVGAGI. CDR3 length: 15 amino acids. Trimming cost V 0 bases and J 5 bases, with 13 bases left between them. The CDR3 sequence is CASSYSRQGRTEAFF. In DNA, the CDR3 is TGTGCCAGCAGTTACTCGAGGCAGGGACGGACTGAAGCTTTCTTT.

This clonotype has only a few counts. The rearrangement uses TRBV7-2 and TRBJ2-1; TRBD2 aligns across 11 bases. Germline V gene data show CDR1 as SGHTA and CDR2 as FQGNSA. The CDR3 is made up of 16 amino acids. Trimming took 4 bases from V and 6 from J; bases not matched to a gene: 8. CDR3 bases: TGTGCCAGCAGCTCCCTAGCGGGAGGCATTGTCAATGAGCAGTTCTTC. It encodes CASSSLAGGIVNEQFF.